This TCR beta chain derives from a study of spatial heterogeneity in lung cancer (dated by TCRdb to the late 2010s). Regarding the study in general: More beta-chain than alpha-chain transcripts were consistently detected, likely reflecting higher beta-chain transcript abundance. In the raw uncorrected reads, each unique combination of TCR and UMI appeared on average more than ten times. The study quantitatively compared TCR alpha and beta repertoires across multiple tumor regions, matched nontumor lung and blood in non-small cell lung cancer. TCR repertoire features were related to nonsynonymous mutation counts determined by whole-exome sequencing of tumor tissue. TCR transcript counts in tumor regions correlated strongly with a T cell transcriptional module score from matched bulk RNA-seq. At surgery, 200 or so tumor regions, 61 to 75 matched nontumor lung samples and 56 PBMC samples were TCR-sequenced for both alpha and beta chains.

Receptor amplification or capture employed 5' RACE. The run used a NextSeq 500. In the TCR library protocol, a unique molecular identifier was attached to each TCR cDNA molecule so that PCR and sequencing errors could be corrected. The source study handled its data this way. TCR identification, UMI-based error correction and CDR3 extraction were performed with Decombinator tools. Expanded TCRs were defined as those above a frequency of 2 per 1,000, corresponding to the top 1% of the tumor frequency distribution. Expanded tumor TCRs statistically deemed absent (corrected P<0.05) from at least one tumor region were classed as regional, and all other expanded tumor TCRs were classed as ubiquitous. Renyi diversity was calculated using the R vegan package after each repertoire was subsampled 100 times to 5,000 TCRs. CDR3 similarity networks were built from amino acid triplet string-kernel similarity, connecting CDR3s with pairwise similarity above 0.82. Clones were called with MiXCR by TCRdb after fastp trimmed the public reads at Q25, and only in-frame beta chains were retained. Rows are unified per CDR3 protein, each entry keeping the most common DNA and genes. These V and J calls rely on TCRdb rather than the paper's analysis. Here the sample has approximately 18,000 distinct CDR3 sequences; approximately 9.7% occur a single time. The biggest ten clones account for about a fifth of the sample.

For this chain, trimming is 3 bases at the V end and 5 bases at the J end, and the number of junction bases without a gene match is 6. Taken from the germline V gene, the CDR1 and CDR2 loops are SGDLS and YYNGEE. The CDR3 runs 14 amino acids, cysteine and phenylalanine included. The sequence is cut down to CDR3 DNA, 42 bases in frame from base 1. What the study reported, not specific to this receptor: Counts of ubiquitous and regional expanded TCRs were found to correlate with counts of ubiquitous and regional nonsynonymous mutations, respectively. TCR-seq coverage of tumor T cells was estimated to be only approximately 7% for alpha chains and about 13% for beta chains. Additional single-cell paired TCR alpha and beta sequencing was considered necessary to confirm, at a functional level, the hypothesis that regional TCRs recognize regional mutations. The number of expanded intratumoral alpha and beta TCRs correlated with the tumor nonsynonymous mutation count.

This specimen's time point label, per the study, means: sample taken at primary tumor resection. The donors were fewer than 90 patients from the lung TRACERx cohort who had early-stage, untreated non-small cell lung cancer. Without any cell sorting, TCR sequencing was performed on whole RNA extracted either from tumor and nontumor lung tissue or from cryopreserved PBMC samples. Only patients for whom sufficient RNA was available from at least two tumor regions were selected for TCR sequencing. A lung pathologist reviewed the tumor and adjacent nontumor lung specimens before the specimens were selected. This clonotype counts as medium-sized (0.01 to 0.1%). Which antigen it targets is not known. No base-level quality is on record; no much larger clone is a single base apart. This beta chain lies outside the target of a library built for alpha chains; its clone size means little.

Recombination connected TRBV9 to TRBJ2-5; 8 bases in the middle match TRBD2. The sequence was obtained from a female donor with early-stage non-small cell lung cancer. The input for sequencing was lung tumor tissue, taken at surgery. The DNA sequence follows: TGTGCCAGCAGCGCCGGACTAGCAACGGAGACCCAGTACTTC. Its coded protein is CASSAGLATETQYF.